Listed here are 10 T cell receptor beta chains from one sample, sequenced in a study of OX40 agonist ivuxolimab in advanced cancers. Sequencing was performed with immunoSEQ multiplex PCR; in TCRdb, only in-frame clones are kept and a portion is missing. This table holds some 94,000 clones, 90% to 97% found once. Sequenced here: CD4+ or CD8+ T cells sorted from blood, sampled in a trial of the OX40 agonist ivuxolimab. Receptor source: an adult with an advanced solid tumor such as melanoma, head and neck, liver or kidney cancer.

The chain couples TRBV27 to TRBJ1-2, with 7 bases lining up with TRBD1. With V trimmed by 5 bases and J by 2 bases, 2 bases remained unmatched. The CDR3 has 13 residues. CDR1 MNHEY and CDR2 SMNVEV come from the germline V gene (reference sequence). CDR3 sequence: CASSPQGNYGYTF. The CDR3 DNA follows: TGTGCCAGCAGTCCACAGGGGAACTATGGCTACACCTTC.

The chain is built from TRBV4-1 and TRBJ2-5, with 13 bases matching TRBD2. The J call is doubtful: the DNA matches TRBJ2-7 better. Germline V gene sequence: CDR1 MGHRA, CDR2 YSYEKL. The CDR3 covers 15 residues. The CDR3 loop reads CASSQGTSGGYEQYF. The CDR3 region has the DNA TGCGCCAGCAGCCAAGGGACTAGCGGGGGCTACGAGCAGTACTTC.

V and J are TRBV9 and TRBJ2-7; D gene uncertain. Between the trimmed V and J ends, which lost 0 bases and 3 bases, there was a span of 10 bases. Germline assignment: CDR1 SGDLS and CDR2 YYNGEE. The CDR3 runs to 14 residues. In nucleotides, the CDR3 is TGTGCCAGCAGCGTAGGCGGCGGATACTACGAGCAGTACTTC. Its translation: CASSVGGGYYEQYF.

The rearrangement uses TRBV15 and TRBJ1-1; a weak D match, TRBD1 (5 bases). The CDR3 consists of 13 residues. Trimming took 8 bases from V and 1 from J, leaving 11 bases between them. Germline-derived CDR1 and CDR2 are LNHNV and YYDKDF (reference sequence). CDR3 DNA: TGTGCCACCGCGGGGGGGACGAACACTGAAGCTTTCTTT. Residues: CATAGGTNTEAFF.

The gene calls are TRBV4-1 and TRBJ1-5, with D possibly being TRBD1 (5 bases). Germline V gives CDR1 MGHRA, CDR2 YSYEKL. This CDR3 comprises 14 residues. The germline V and J ends were trimmed by 4 bases and 6 bases, with 13 bases remaining between them. The CDR3 is CASSPLLGGQPQHF. Here the CDR3 DNA reads TGCGCCAGCAGCCCCCTCTTGGGGGGTCAGCCCCAGCATTTT.

The rearrangement links TRBV7-9 to TRBJ2-1; possibly TRBD1 for D (5 bases). This CDR3 is built from 13 residues. Germline V gives CDR1 SEHNR, CDR2 FQNEAQ (reference sequence). With 3 bases removed from V and 3 bases from J, the gap between germline ends came to 6 bases. CDR3 DNA sequence: TGTGCCAGCAGCTTGCAGGGCTACAATGAGCAGTTCTTC. As protein: CASSLQGYNEQFF.

The chain is built from TRBV12-5 and TRBJ2-3, with D unclear. V was shortened by 6 bases and J by 6 bases, with 19 bases between the two germline ends. Germline-derived CDR1 and CDR2 are LGHNT and FRNRAP. This CDR3 has 15 amino acids. CDR3 coding DNA: TGTGCTAGTGGCCTTGGGCCATCGCCCCCCGATACGCAGTATTTT. Translated: CASGLGPSPPDTQYF.

The genes are TRBV19 and TRBJ1-5, with 7 bases matching TRBD1. Germline V gives CDR1 LNHDA, CDR2 SQIVND (reference sequence). With 8 bases clipped from V and 4 bases from J, the junction kept 8 bases outside the gene matches. The CDR3 runs 14 residues. DNA for the CDR3: TGTGCCAGTGAGGATGGGACAGAAAATCAGCCCCAGCATTTT. Translated: CASEDGTENQPQHF.

The V and J genes are TRBV28 and TRBJ2-7; D might be TRBD1 (6 bases). The CDR3 has 16 amino acids. V lost 6 bases to trimming and J lost 9 bases, with 27 bases between them. Per the germline V gene, CDR1 is MDHEN and CDR2 is SYDVKM. CDR3 region: CASSPRSGGAFSWQYF. The DNA for the CDR3 is TGTGCCAGCAGCCCACGGAGTGGGGGCGCTTTTTCTTGGCAGTACTTC.

CDR3 coding DNA: TGCGCCAGCAGTGAGATCCTTTTGGGACAGAGAACTGAAGCTTTCTTT. Translating it yields CASSEILLGQRTEAFF. The J gene is TRBJ1-1, the V gene TRBV10-2; 7 bases fit TRBD1. The germline V gene encodes CDR1 WSHSY and CDR2 SAAADI. The CDR3 totals 16 residues. J was trimmed by 5 bases and V by 2 bases; bases with no gene match: 11.